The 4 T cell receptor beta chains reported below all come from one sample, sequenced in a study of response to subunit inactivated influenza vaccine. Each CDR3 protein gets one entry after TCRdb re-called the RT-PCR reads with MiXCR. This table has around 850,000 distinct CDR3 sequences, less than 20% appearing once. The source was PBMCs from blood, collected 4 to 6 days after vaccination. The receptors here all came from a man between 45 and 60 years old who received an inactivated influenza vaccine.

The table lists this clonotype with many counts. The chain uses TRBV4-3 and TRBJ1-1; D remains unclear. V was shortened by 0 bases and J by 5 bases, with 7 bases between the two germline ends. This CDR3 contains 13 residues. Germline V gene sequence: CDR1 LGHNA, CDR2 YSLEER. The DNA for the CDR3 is TGCGCCAGCAGCCAAGATTGGCAGACTGAAGCTTTCTTT. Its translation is CASSQDWQTEAFF.

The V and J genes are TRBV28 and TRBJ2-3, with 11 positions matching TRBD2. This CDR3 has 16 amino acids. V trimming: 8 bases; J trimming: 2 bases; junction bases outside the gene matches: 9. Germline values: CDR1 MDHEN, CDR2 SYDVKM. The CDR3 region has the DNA TGTGCCAGCGCGACCGGGACTAGCGGATTCACAGATACGCAGTATTTT. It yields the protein CASATGTSGFTDTQYF. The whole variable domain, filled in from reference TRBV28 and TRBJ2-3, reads DVKVTQSSRYLVKRTGEKVFLECVQDMDHENMFWYRQDPGLGLRLIYFSYDVKMKEKGDIPEGYSVSREKKERFSLILESASTNQTSMYLCASATGTSGFTDTQYFGPGTRLTVL.

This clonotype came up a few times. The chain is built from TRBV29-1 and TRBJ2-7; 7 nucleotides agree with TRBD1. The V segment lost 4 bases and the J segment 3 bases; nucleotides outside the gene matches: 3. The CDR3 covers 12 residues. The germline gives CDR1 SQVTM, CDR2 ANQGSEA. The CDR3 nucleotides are TGCAGCGTTGCGGCAGGGGGCTACGAGCAGTACTTC. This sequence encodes CSVAAGGYEQYF.

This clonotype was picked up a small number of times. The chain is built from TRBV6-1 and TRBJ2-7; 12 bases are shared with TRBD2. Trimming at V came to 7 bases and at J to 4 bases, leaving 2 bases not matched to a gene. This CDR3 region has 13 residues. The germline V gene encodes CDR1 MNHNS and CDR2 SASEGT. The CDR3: CASKLAGGYEQYF. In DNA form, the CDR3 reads TGTGCCAGCAAACTAGCGGGGGGTTACGAGCAGTACTTC.